The 6 T cell receptor beta chains below were found in one sample sequenced in a study of blood T cells in healthy people across ages. A second 7 to 11 cycle PCR used barcoded and J-beta primers. TCRdb reprocessed the 5' RACE reads with MiXCR, giving one entry per CDR3 protein. The sample holds some 1.5 million distinct CDR3 sequences, roughly 28% seen once. The sequenced sample was blood. The source is a woman aged 30 to 39 in good health.

This chain connects TRBV5-6 to TRBJ2-4; D remains ambiguous. The end of the DNA is better explained by TRBJ2-7, so the J call may be wrong. The length of the CDR3 is 14 residues. CDR1 SGHDT and CDR2 YYEEEE come from the germline V gene. The DNA of the CDR3 is TGTGCCAGCAGCTTGGACAGCTCCTACAGCGAGCAGTACTTC. It codes for CASSLDSSYSEQYF.

This chain links TRBV6-1 with TRBJ2-7; the D call may be TRBD1 or TRBD2 (5 bases each). CDR1 and CDR2 (germline): MNHNS, SASEGT. The CDR3 contains 14 residues. The V end lost 0 bases, the J end lost 4 bases, and 10 bases lay between the germline ends. In nucleotides, the CDR3 is TGTGCCAGCAGTGAAGCAGGGGACGGGTACGAGCAGTACTTC. Encoded protein: CASSEAGDGYEQYF.

This clonotype was found a few times. This sequence joins TRBV3-1 and TRBJ2-3, with TRBD2 as a possible D gene (5 bases). CDR3 size: 11 residues. Germline V lookup: CDR1 LGHDT, CDR2 YNNKEL (reference sequence). V was pared by 7 bases and J by 8 bases, with 10 bases between. CDR3 sequence: CASTAEGTQYF. The CDR3 region has the DNA TGTGCCAGCACCGCCGAGGGTACGCAGTATTTT.

The chain recombines TRBV20-1 with TRBJ2-7; D is perhaps TRBD1 (5 bases). The CDR3 extends over 15 amino acids. Germline V gives CDR1 DFQATT, CDR2 SNEGSKA (reference sequence). Deletions cut 5 bases from V and 0 bases from J, with 17 bases between. As DNA, the CDR3 is TGCAGTGCTCCCAACCTACAGGAGAGCTCCTACGAGCAGTACTTC. Protein: CSAPNLQESSYEQYF.

This clonotype was seen a few times. V usage is TRBV7-2 and J usage is TRBJ2-3, with a weak D call TRBD2 (6 bases). The CDR3 runs to 14 residues. Trimming took off 5 bases at V and 4 bases at J, with 13 bases between the two ends. Germline V gene data show CDR1 as SGHTA and CDR2 as FQGNSA. The CDR3 nucleotides read TGTGCCAGCAGCCGTACTAGCTCGGCAGATACGCAGTATTTT. Protein product: CASSRTSSADTQYF.

The V and J genes are TRBV20-1 and TRBJ2-1; TRBD2 aligns across 9 bases. CDR1 and CDR2 from the germline V gene are DFQATT and SNEGSKA (reference sequence). V lost 1 base and J lost 4; bases outside the gene matches: 5. The CDR3 runs 15 residues. The CDR3 loop is CSARGAGGPYNEQFF. The CDR3 DNA reads TGCAGTGCTAGAGGTGCGGGAGGGCCTTACAATGAGCAGTTCTTC.